Below, one T cell receptor (beta chain) is given with its context. A read error is possible here, since a much larger clone lies one base away. This specimen belongs to a study of blood T cells in healthy people across ages. In germline, CDR1 is MNHEY, CDR2 SVGAGI. V was trimmed by 6 bases and J by 7 bases, leaving 10 bases between them. This CDR3 comprises 11 residues. With a J-beta primer mix and a sample-barcoded 5' primer, a second PCR ran about 6 to 11 cycles. TCRdb called the 5' RACE reads again in MiXCR, with one record for every CDR3 protein. The sample contains roughly 2 million distinct CDR3 sequences, around half of which appear only once.

This sequence joins TRBV6-5 and TRBJ2-7; D unclear. This receptor was obtained from a woman between 35 and 50 years old in good health. Input material: blood. DNA for the CDR3: TGTGCCAGCAGACTGAACAATGAGCAGTACTTC. It specifies CASRLNNEQYF.